These 30 T cell receptor beta chains share one sample of origin, sequenced in a study of OX40 agonist ivuxolimab in advanced cancers. The repertoire was sequenced with immunoSEQ multiplex PCR; TCRdb's copy has only in-frame clones and lacks some. The data hold approximately 50,000 clones, with roughly 80% observed a single time. The sequencing here drew on CD4+ or CD8+ T cells sorted from blood, taken in a trial of the OX40 agonist ivuxolimab. These receptors came from an adult with an advanced solid tumor such as melanoma, head and neck, liver or kidney cancer.

This chain connects TRBV6-6 to TRBJ2-4; D tentatively reads TRBD1 or TRBD2 (6 bases each). Per germline, CDR1 MNHNY and CDR2 SVGAGI (reference sequence). This CDR3 has 14 residues. The V gene lost 2 bases and the J gene lost 7 bases, with 12 bases spanning the gap. Here the CDR3 DNA reads TGTGCCAGCAGTTACGACGGGGGCCGCAACATTCAGTACTTC. It translates to CASSYDGGRNIQYF.

This chain links TRBV28 with TRBJ2-3; 10 bases match TRBD2. J was trimmed by 6 bases and V by 7 bases; bases with no gene match: 4. CDR1 is MDHEN, CDR2 SYDVKM, per germline. This CDR3 is 13 amino acids long. The CDR3 reads CASKRGGRDTQYF. CDR3 DNA sequence: TGTGCCAGCAAGCGGGGGGGCCGGGATACGCAGTATTTT.

This clone occurred once. V is TRBV28 and J is TRBJ2-1, with 7 nucleotides matching TRBD1. The CDR3 is 14 residues long. Germline-derived CDR1 and CDR2 are MDHEN and SYDVKM. The junction had 10 bases not matched to a gene; V was cut back by 10 bases and J by 4 bases. The CDR3 DNA follows: TGTGCCACTGCCCCGGACAGGCCTTACAATGAGCAGTTCTTC. Protein product: CATAPDRPYNEQFF.

This clone was detected only once. The chain joins TRBV5-1 to TRBJ2-2; 12 bases map to TRBD2. Losses at the gene ends were 6 bases for V and 5 bases for J; bases not matched to a gene: 2. This CDR3 has 14 amino acids. CDR1 is SGHRS and CDR2 is YFSETQ in the germline V gene. The CDR3 DNA is TGCGCCAGCACGACTAGCGGGGGTACCGGGGAGCTGTTTTTT. It encodes CASTTSGGTGELFF.

CDR3: CASSVGLAGQSNYEQYF. The CDR3 DNA is TGTGCCAGCAGTGTGGGTTTAGCGGGTCAATCCAATTACGAGCAGTACTTC. The chain uses TRBV6-4 and TRBJ2-7; 7 nucleotides line up with TRBD2. With 4 bases clipped from V and 4 bases from J, the junction kept 16 bases outside the gene matches. Germline CDR1 MRHNA, CDR2 SNTAGT. The CDR3 loop spans 17 amino acids.

The chain uses TRBV10-3 and TRBJ1-1; tentative D call: TRBD1 (5 bases). Deletions cut 7 bases from V and 3 bases from J, with 15 bases between. CDR1 and CDR2 (germline): ENHRY, SYGVKD. CDR3 size: 14 residues. DNA for the CDR3: TGTGCCATCACCCAAGGACGGGGGGACACTGAAGCTTTCTTT. Encoded protein: CAITQGRGDTEAFF.

The V gene is TRBV2, the J gene TRBJ2-3, with 8 bases aligning to TRBD1. The CDR3 is 14 amino acids. The germline gives CDR1 SNHLY, CDR2 FYNNEI. Unmatched junction bases numbered 8, after V lost 8 bases and J lost 4 bases. As DNA, the CDR3 is TGTGCCAGCCAGACAGGGGAATGGGCAGATACGCAGTATTTT. Residues: CASQTGEWADTQYF.

The chain employs TRBV7-2 and TRBJ1-4; no definite D call. This CDR3 contains 15 residues. The V gene lost 0 bases and the J gene lost 7 bases, with 12 bases spanning the gap. CDR1 is SGHTA and CDR2 is FQGNSA in the germline V gene. In DNA, the CDR3 is TGTGCCAGCAGCTTAGCGATGGGTGGAGGTGAAAAACTGTTTTTT. Translated: CASSLAMGGGEKLFF.

The V gene is TRBV6-1, the J gene TRBJ2-3; TRBD1 might be the D (5 bases). CDR3 length equals 11 residues. Trimming removed 6 bases from V and 5 bases from J, with 6 bases in between. Germline assignment: CDR1 MNHNS and CDR2 SASEGT. CDR3 residues: CASSQGDTQYF. The CDR3 coding sequence is TGTGCCAGCAGCCAGGGAGATACGCAGTATTTT.

This clone was picked up one time. The chain has TRBV28 and TRBJ1-5, with D hard to call. The CDR3 is made up of 12 amino acids. V was trimmed by 5 bases and J by 3 bases, leaving 5 bases between them. Germline V lookup: CDR1 MDHEN, CDR2 SYDVKM. CDR3 in DNA: TGTGCCAGCAGTCTAAACAATCAGCCCCAGCATTTT. Its translation: CASSLNNQPQHF.

As to this clone: Because the CDR3 is missing its conserved closing phenylalanine or tryptophan, this is likely a read error. V gene TRBV4-1 combines with J gene TRBJ1-6; D is ambiguous. V was clipped by 6 bases and J by 8 bases, with 11 bases between them. Germline V lookup: CDR1 MGHRA, CDR2 YSYEKL. CDR3 size: 13 residues. CDR3 DNA sequence: TGCGCCAGCAGGCGGGTACCGGATTCACCCCTCCACTCT. Amino acids: CASRRVPDSPLHS.

The chain employs TRBV10-1 and TRBJ2-2; either TRBD1 or TRBD2 may fit D (6 bases each). The CDR3 sequence is 17 residues long. V dropped 3 bases and J dropped 3 bases, with 17 bases sitting between them. Germline V gene sequence: CDR1 WNHNN, CDR2 SYGVQD (reference sequence). CDR3 sequence (DNA): TGCGCCAGCAGTGACCCGGAAGGGGGGTCGGACACCGGGGAGCTGTTTTTT. Residues: CASSDPEGGSDTGELFF.

The V and J genes are TRBV7-2 and TRBJ2-7; D is uncertain. Germline assignment: CDR1 SGHTA and CDR2 FQGNSA. V was shortened by 6 bases and J by 1 base, with 7 bases between the two germline ends. This CDR3 region has 12 residues. Here the CDR3 DNA reads TGTGCCAGCAGTACTGATTCCTACGAGCAGTACTTC. It translates to CASSTDSYEQYF. The full variable domain, with the rest looked up from reference TRBV7-2 and TRBJ2-7, is GAGVSQSPSNKVTEKGKDVELRCDPISGHTALYWYRQSLGQGLEFLIYFQGNSAPDKSGLPSDRFSAERTGGSVSTLTIQRTQQEDSAVYLCASSTDSYEQYFGPGTRLTVT.

The chain employs TRBV5-1 and TRBJ1-3, with 8 bases fitting TRBD1. The CDR3 loop spans 16 amino acids. The junction had 6 bases not matched to a gene; V was cut back by 0 bases and J by 4 bases. The germline V gene has CDR1 SGHRS and CDR2 YFSETQ. The DNA for the CDR3 is TGCGCCAGCAGCTTGGAGCAGGGGGCTTCAGGAAACACCATATATTTT. Amino acids: CASSLEQGASGNTIYF.

This clone has a single count. The rearrangement links TRBV11-3 to TRBJ2-7; TRBD2 agrees at 8 bases. V dropped 7 bases and J dropped 5; count of bases not matched to a gene: 10. Germline V gene sequence: CDR1 SGHNT, CDR2 YENEEA. The CDR3 covers 14 residues. The CDR3 DNA reads as TGTGCCAGCACTACACCGGGGGGGAGCAACGAGCAGTACTTC. This gives the protein CASTTPGGSNEQYF.

CDR3: CASSSEYTGELFF. For the CDR3, the DNA is TGTGCCAGCAGTTCGGAGTACACCGGGGAGCTGTTTTTT. This sequence joins TRBV6-5 and TRBJ2-2; no clear D gene. CDR3 size: 13 residues. Trimming stripped 4 bases from V and 3 bases from J, with 6 bases between. The germline CDR1 and CDR2 sequences are MNHEY and SVGAGI.

This chain's CDR3 is CASSLGDGTFLGYTF. As DNA, the CDR3 is TGTGCCAGCAGCCTCGGGGACGGGACTTTCTTGGGCTACACCTTC. The V and J genes are TRBV5-6 and TRBJ1-2, with D maybe TRBD1 (5 bases). Germline V gene sequence: CDR1 SGHDT, CDR2 YYEEEE. The CDR3 is made up of 15 amino acids. Deletions cut 4 bases from V and 8 bases from J, with 21 bases between.

The sample holds a few counts of this clone. V usage is TRBV30 and J usage is TRBJ1-1, with D maybe TRBD1 (6 bases). Looked up from germline, CDR1 is GTSNPN and CDR2 is SVGIG (reference sequence). The CDR3 is 12 residues long. The V and J ends lost 4 bases and 0 bases respectively, with 6 bases between them. CDR3 nucleotide sequence: TGTGCCTGGACAGGGGTGAACACTGAAGCTTTCTTT. As protein: CAWTGVNTEAFF. Full variable domain (remainder filled in from reference TRBV30 and TRBJ1-1): SQTIHQWPATLVQPVGSPLSLECTVEGTSNPNLYWYRQAAGRGLQLLFYSVGIGQISSEVPQNLSASRPQDRQFILSSKKLLLSDSGFYLCAWTGVNTEAFFGQGTRLTVV.

V is TRBV19 and J is TRBJ1-4; D gene unclear. The CDR3 loop spans 15 amino acids. Germline assignment: CDR1 LNHDA and CDR2 SQIVND (reference sequence). The V end lost 2 bases, the J end lost 0 bases, and 7 bases lay between the germline ends. Here the CDR3 reads CASSIMSATNEKLFF. In nucleotides, the CDR3 is TGTGCCAGTAGTATAATGTCGGCAACTAATGAAAAACTGTTTTTT.

The chain has TRBV4-2 and TRBJ2-3; TRBD2 agrees at 8 bases. The CDR3 contains 17 residues. V shed 0 bases and J 2 bases; nucleotides not matched to a gene: 7. Germline CDR1 and CDR2: LGHNA and YNFKEQ. As DNA, the CDR3 is TGTGCCAGCAGCCAAGATGGTGGCGGGGGGCACACAGATACGCAGTATTTT. It yields the protein CASSQDGGGGHTDTQYF.

The chain uses TRBV19 and TRBJ2-7, with 11 bases identical to TRBD1. The CDR3 spans 16 residues. The ends lost 3 bases at V and 3 bases at J; junction bases unmatched: 7. In germline, CDR1 is LNHDA, CDR2 SQIVND (reference sequence). For the CDR3, the DNA is TGTGCCAGTAGTATCAGCCCGGGACAGGGGGTCTACGAGCAGTACTTC. Encoded protein: CASSISPGQGVYEQYF.

This chain links TRBV28 with TRBJ2-7; D call uncertain. The CDR3 contains 14 residues. CDR1 and CDR2 from the germline V gene are MDHEN and SYDVKM. V was trimmed by 6 bases and J by 9 bases, leaving 21 bases between them. In DNA form, the CDR3 reads TGTGCCAGCAGCCCAGGAAGAAGGGTATTCAGGCAGTACTTC. Its translation is CASSPGRRVFRQYF.

This chain connects TRBV30 to TRBJ2-2, with D perhaps TRBD1 or TRBD2 (6 bases each). Germline V gene lookup returns CDR1 GTSNPN and CDR2 SVGIG (reference sequence). This CDR3 region has 12 residues. The V end was cut by 3 bases, the J end by 7 bases, with 9 bases between. The CDR3, as DNA: TGTGCCTGGAGCGGAGGGGGCGGGGAGCTGTTTTTT. Translated: CAWSGGGGELFF.

The chain couples TRBV7-9 to TRBJ1-2; weak D call: TRBD1 (6 bases). The germline V gene encodes CDR1 SEHNR and CDR2 FQNEAQ (reference sequence). Trimming left V 5 bases short and J 6 bases short, with 13 bases between. The CDR3 has 13 amino acids. CDR3 nucleotides: TGTGCCAGCAGCCCACAGGGACTGGATGGCTACACCTTC. Its translation: CASSPQGLDGYTF.

The chain is built from TRBV6-6 and TRBJ1-2; 8 bases agree with TRBD1. This CDR3 has 14 residues. Germline V gene data show CDR1 as MNHNY and CDR2 as SVGAGI (reference sequence). The V and J ends lost 6 bases and 4 bases, in that order; junction bases with no gene match: 7. The CDR3 region is CASSGTGTGYGYTF. CDR3 coding DNA: TGTGCCAGCAGCGGTACCGGGACAGGCTATGGCTACACCTTC.

The V and J genes are TRBV19 and TRBJ2-7, with 8 bases that match TRBD1. CDR3 length: 12 residues. Trimming at V came to 8 bases and at J to 2 bases, leaving 2 bases not matched to a gene. CDR1 and CDR2 (germline): LNHDA, SQIVND (reference sequence). CDR3 bases: TGTGCCAGTGGACAGGGCCCCTACGAGCAGTACTTC. Protein sequence: CASGQGPYEQYF.

CDR3 nucleotides: TGCGCCAGCAGCCAAGATGTTTTATGGGACAATACTGAAGCTTTCTTT. It translates to CASSQDVLWDNTEAFF. This sequence joins TRBV4-3 and TRBJ1-1; D might be TRBD1 (6 bases). Germline V CDR1 and CDR2: LGHNA, YSLEER. V lost 0 bases to trimming and J lost 5 bases, with 16 bases between them. This CDR3 spans 16 amino acids.

The V and J genes are TRBV11-2 and TRBJ1-2; maybe TRBD1 (5 bases). The V and J ends lost 5 bases and 8 bases respectively, with 18 bases between them. Germline V lookup: CDR1 SGHAT, CDR2 FQNNGV. CDR3 size: 14 residues. The CDR3 sequence is CASSPRQILDGYTF. Here the CDR3 DNA reads TGTGCCAGCAGCCCTAGACAGATCCTTGACGGCTACACCTTC.

V gene TRBV11-3 combines with J gene TRBJ2-5; 10 bases are a match to TRBD2. CDR3 length: 18 residues. Germline V gene sequence: CDR1 SGHNT, CDR2 YENEEA. The CDR3 DNA is TGTGGGTGGTTCCATAGAAGGGAAGCGGGGGGGCCTAGGGAGACCCAGTACTTC. Protein sequence: CGWFHRREAGGPRETQYF. The full variable domain, its missing parts supplied by reference TRBV11-3 and TRBJ2-5, is EAGVVQSPRYKIIEKKQPVAFWCNPISGHNTLYWYLQNLGQGPELLIRYENEEAVDDSQLPKDRFSAERLKGVDSTLKIQPAELGDSAVYLCGWFHRREAGGPRETQYFGPGTRLLVL.

The genes are TRBV29-1 and TRBJ1-5, with TRBD1 matching 9 bases. The CDR3 is 13 residues long. With V trimmed by 7 bases and J by 5 bases, 6 bases remained unmatched. Germline CDR1 SQVTM, CDR2 ANQGSEA. The CDR3 DNA is TGCAGCGGTTCACAGGGGGCGGATCAGCCCCAGCATTTT. This translates into CSGSQGADQPQHF.